The 13 T cell receptor beta chains in this list originate from one sample, sequenced in a study of OX40 agonist ivuxolimab in advanced cancers. The table came from immunoSEQ multiplex PCR; TCRdb's copy has only in-frame clones and leaves some out. Here the sample spans over 50,000 clones, 92% being singletons. This sample comprised CD4+ or CD8+ T cells sorted from blood, obtained in a trial of the OX40 agonist ivuxolimab. These receptors were obtained from an adult with an advanced solid tumor such as melanoma, head and neck, liver or kidney cancer.

The V call is TRBV4-3, the J call TRBJ2-1; no definite D call. Deletions cut 0 bases from V and 8 bases from J, with 17 bases between. Germline V gene sequence: CDR1 LGHNA, CDR2 YSLEER. This CDR3 has 16 amino acids. CDR3 loop: CASSQDLGIVRYEQFF. The CDR3 nucleotides read TGCGCCAGCAGCCAAGATCTTGGCATCGTTAGGTATGAGCAGTTCTTC.

V is TRBV11-2 and J is TRBJ2-1; no clear D. In germline, CDR1 is SGHAT, CDR2 FQNNGV. The CDR3 contains 11 residues. Trimming stripped 5 bases from V and 8 bases from J, with 7 bases between. CDR3 sequence (DNA): TGTGCCAGCAGCATATTCTATGAGCAGTTCTTC. It specifies CASSIFYEQFF.

The chain uses TRBV6-5 and TRBJ1-3; 7 bases line up with TRBD1. The CDR3 is made up of 13 amino acids. V shed 6 bases, J shed 8 bases, and the junction held 7 bases outside the gene matches. CDR1 and CDR2 (germline): MNHEY, SVGAGI. CDR3 sequence (DNA): TGTGCCAGCAGAGAGGGGGCGCGGGACACCATATATTTT. Protein: CASREGARDTIYF.

V and J are TRBV2 and TRBJ1-2; TRBD1 might be the D (6 bases). Trimming left V 8 bases short and J 4 bases short, with 11 bases between. The CDR3 sequence is 12 residues long. The germline V gene has CDR1 SNHLY and CDR2 FYNNEI. CDR3 in DNA: TGTGCCAGCCAGGGGTTGGGCTATGGCTACACCTTC. It encodes CASQGLGYGYTF.

The V gene is TRBV25-1, the J gene TRBJ1-2; 7 nucleotides align to TRBD1. V lost 6 bases, J lost 8 bases, and 9 bases stayed unmatched. This CDR3 spans 13 amino acids. Looked up from germline, CDR1 is MGHDK and CDR2 is SYGVNS. CDR3 residues: CASRNDRAGGYTF. CDR3 nucleotide sequence: TGTGCCAGCAGAAATGACAGGGCGGGGGGCTACACCTTC.

The rearrangement links TRBV4-1 to TRBJ1-3; 8 bases agree with TRBD1. This CDR3 spans 16 amino acids. CDR1 MGHRA and CDR2 YSYEKL come from the germline V gene. V shed 5 bases, J shed 6 bases, and the junction held 12 bases outside the gene matches. CDR3 protein: CASSSSDRGGQNTIYF. The CDR3 DNA is TGCGCCAGCAGCTCAAGTGACAGGGGAGGTCAAAACACCATATATTTT.

This rearrangement joins TRBV6-5 to TRBJ1-2; maybe TRBD1 (5 bases). V was trimmed by 0 bases and J by 8 bases, leaving 16 bases between them. The V gene's germline CDR1 is MNHEY and CDR2 SVGAGI. The CDR3 totals 15 residues. CDR3 in amino acids: CASSYSAQGFGGYTF. In DNA form, the CDR3 reads TGTGCCAGCAGTTACTCGGCTCAGGGATTCGGGGGCTACACCTTC.

The chain has TRBV28 and TRBJ2-2, with a possible D match to TRBD2 (6 bases). CDR1 and CDR2 (germline): MDHEN, SYDVKM. There are 13 residues in the CDR3. The V end lost 5 bases, the J end lost 8 bases, and 12 bases lay between the germline ends. CDR3 protein: CASSRPGRGELFF. DNA of the CDR3: TGTGCCAGCAGTCGACCGGGGAGGGGGGAGCTGTTTTTT.

The J gene is TRBJ1-4, the V gene TRBV5-8, with 11 bases fitting TRBD1. This CDR3 region has 16 residues. Trimming took 4 bases from V and 5 from J; bases not matched to a gene: 7. Per the germline V gene, CDR1 is SGHTS and CDR2 is YDEGEE. The CDR3: CASSPGTGGRNEKLFF. CDR3 DNA sequence: TGTGCCAGCAGCCCGGGGACAGGGGGGAGAAATGAAAAACTGTTTTTT.

This rearrangement joins TRBV30 to TRBJ2-1; 12 bases map to TRBD2. CDR1 and CDR2 from the germline V gene are GTSNPN and SVGIG (reference sequence). The J segment lost 3 bases and the V segment lost 4 bases, leaving 4 bases of the junction unmatched. The CDR3 sequence is 15 residues long. The CDR3 is CAWNGLAGFYNEQFF. As DNA, the CDR3 is TGTGCCTGGAACGGACTAGCGGGATTCTACAATGAGCAGTTCTTC.

The J gene is TRBJ2-3, the V gene TRBV5-6; TRBD2 agrees at 8 bases. CDR3 length equals 16 residues. V dropped 0 bases and J dropped 2; count of bases not matched to a gene: 5. Germline V gene lookup returns CDR1 SGHDT and CDR2 YYEEEE. The DNA for the CDR3 is TGTGCCAGCAGCTTGGGACTAGCGATCGACACAGATACGCAGTATTTT. Translating it yields CASSLGLAIDTDTQYF.

This sequence joins TRBV15 and TRBJ1-5, with 10 bases fitting TRBD1. Germline CDR1 and CDR2: LNHNV and YYDKDF (reference sequence). There are 17 residues in the CDR3. V trimming: 8 bases; J trimming: 6 bases; junction bases outside the gene matches: 16. DNA for the CDR3: TGTGCCACCCCCGGACAGGGGGGATCCTCCACGAGTCAGCCCCAGCATTTT. The encoded protein is CATPGQGGSSTSQPQHF.

This chain connects TRBV6-5 to TRBJ2-1; 9 positions agree with TRBD2. Germline CDR1 MNHEY, CDR2 SVGAGI. This CDR3 contains 14 residues. Trimming cost V 6 bases and J 4 bases; bases outside gene matches: 4. CDR3 DNA sequence: TGTGCCAGCAGCCCTAGCGGGGCTTACAATGAGCAGTTCTTC. This translates into CASSPSGAYNEQFF.